What follows is one T cell receptor (beta chain) and its context. Its antigen is currently unknown. 13 Jbeta primers and 60 Vbeta primers were used for the PCR. Sequenced by immunoSEQ multiplex PCR; TCRdb stores in-frame clones only, minus some. The data show about 150,000 clones, approximately 79% seen once. The entry originates in a study of cytomegalovirus exposure and HLA in healthy donors. As for the study in general: Unique TCR beta sequences numbering around 110 million came from approximately 180 million T cells in an earlier analysis. Out of 398 genotyped donors, approximately 84% belonged to the Caucasian-associated ancestry cluster. Study-wide points: Later work associated 16,951 TCR beta sequences with HLA alleles at 0.05 false discovery rate.

The germline CDR1 and CDR2 sequences are MDHEN and SYDVKM. The CDR3 consists of 16 residues. V was trimmed by 4 bases and J by 1 base, leaving 17 bases between them. This TCR was recovered from a man in his fifties in good health and CMV-seropositive. Sequenced: PBMCs. V is TRBV28 and J is TRBJ2-7; D may be TRBD2 (7 bases). CDR3 bases: TGTGCCAGCAGTTCCCCGGGGGGCTCTCGATCCTACGAGCAGTACTTC. Encoded protein: CASSSPGGSRSYEQYF.